This TCR beta chain was documented in a study of blood T cell repertoires in COVID-19. As for the study in general: Acute-phase and convalescent COVID-19 samples originated in the United States, Italy and Spain. Nucleic acid was either cDNA or gDNA, and it came from T cells, B-cell-depleted T cells, or PBMCs.

This clone is hyperexpanded by share. In the original processing: Reference gene primer amplification in the assay estimated nucleated cell counts. Profiling relied on immunoSEQ multiplex PCR, and the TCRdb table lists in-frame clones only, not all of them. That table furnishes V, J and clone size, whereas the DNA furnished D and trimming. The data hold roughly 120,000 clones, with 88% observed a single time. Trimming removed 0 bases from V and 5 bases from J, with 7 bases in between. There are 14 residues in the CDR3. Per germline, CDR1 LGHDT and CDR2 YNNKEL (reference sequence). The TCR sequence derives from a woman in her forties or fifties with acute or convalescent COVID-19. The rearrangement joins TRBV3-1 (or the pseudogene TRBV3-2) to TRBJ2-2; the D gene is possibly TRBD1 (5 bases). Material for sequencing was peripheral blood. Written as DNA, the CDR3 is TGTGCCAGCAGCCAAGAGTCAGGGACCGGGGAGCTGTTTTTT. This sequence encodes CASSQESGTGELFF.